Shown below are 12 T cell receptor beta chains from a single sample sequenced in a study of blood T cell repertoires in COVID-19. Sequenced by immunoSEQ multiplex PCR; TCRdb stores in-frame clones only, minus some. This sample carries some 270,000 clones, approximately 88% of them seen once, and the ten largest clones take about 2.9%. Input material: PBMCs or T cells enriched from blood (not recorded which). The receptors were sampled from a woman between 35 and 50 years old who had been exposed to COVID-19.

This clone is labeled as medium-sized. This chain connects TRBV5-4 to TRBJ2-2; no clear D. CDR1 is SGHNT and CDR2 is YYREEE in the germline V gene (reference sequence). The ends were cut back, 3 bases at V and 3 bases at J, with 6 bases in the middle. The CDR3 is made up of 13 amino acids. The CDR3 protein is CASSSLDTGELFF. The CDR3 bases are TGTGCCAGCAGCTCCCTAGACACCGGGGAGCTGTTTTTT. Based on the CDR3 plus reference TRBV5-4 and TRBJ2-2, the full variable domain is ETGVTQSPTHLIKTRGQQVTLRCSSQSGHNTVSWYQQALGQGPQFIFQYYREEENGRGNFPPRFSGLQFPNYSSELNVNALELDDSALYLCASSSLDTGELFFGEGSRLTVL.

V is TRBV6-5 and J is TRBJ1-6; possibly TRBD1 for D (6 bases). This CDR3 contains 15 residues. Trimming shortened V by 3 bases and J by 7 bases, and 13 bases separated the two germline ends. CDR1 is MNHEY and CDR2 is SVGAGI in the germline V gene. The CDR3 sequence: CASSYEGVRNSPLHF. The CDR3 DNA sequence: TGTGCCAGCAGTTATGAGGGGGTCCGCAATTCACCCCTCCACTTT.

Details on this clone: The final CDR3 position lacks the conserved phenylalanine or tryptophan, pointing to a likely read error. It is unclear where the CDR3 begins or ends on the DNA, so no DNA is shown, and the CDR3 is as TCRdb lists it. V and J are TRBV9 and TRBJ2-4; the table gives TRBD1 as D, unverified against the DNA. The germline CDR1 and CDR2 sequences are SGDLS and YYNGEE. The CDR3 is made up of 9 amino acids, end residues included. CDR3 loop: CASPLGGPY.

This rearrangement joins TRBV11-2 to TRBJ1-3; TRBD1 aligns across 7 bases. This CDR3 contains 16 residues. Germline trimming cut 4 bases from V and 4 bases from J; bases unmatched to any gene: 10. CDR1 is SGHAT, CDR2 FQNNGV, per germline. The CDR3 DNA follows: TGTGCCAGCAGCTCGGCGGCAGGGGGAATGGGAAACACCATATATTTT. Protein: CASSSAAGGMGNTIYF. The full variable domain, its missing parts supplied by reference TRBV11-2 and TRBJ1-3, is EAGVAQSPRYKIIEKRQSVAFWCNPISGHATLYWYQQILGQGPKLLIQFQNNGVVDDSQLPKDRFSAERLKGVDSTLKIQPAKLEDSAVYLCASSSAAGGMGNTIYFGEGSWLTVV.

This chain links TRBV3-1 (or the pseudogene TRBV3-2) with TRBJ1-6, with D possibly TRBD1 on 5 matching bases. Looked up from germline, CDR1 is LGHDT and CDR2 is YNNKEL (reference sequence). The length of the CDR3 is 14 residues. V shed 0 bases and J shed 9 bases, with 9 bases lying between them. DNA for the CDR3: TGTGCCAGCAGCCAAGAAGGGGCACTTTCACCCCTCCACTTT. Its translation: CASSQEGALSPLHF.

This sequence joins TRBV18 and TRBJ2-5, with a weak D call TRBD2 (6 bases). CDR3 length: 16 amino acids. V gave up 3 bases and J gave up 5 bases, with 19 bases separating them. CDR1 is KGHSH and CDR2 is LQKENI in the germline V gene. Written as DNA, the CDR3 is TGTGCCAGCTCACCCCCCGGGACTGCAGGTCGGGAGACCCAGTACTTC. Translated, it gives CASSPPGTAGRETQYF.

A word on this clone: One junction end does not reproduce the germline sequence, and a read error may be involved. V usage is TRBV5-1 and J usage is TRBJ1-1; D unclear. CDR1 is SGHRS and CDR2 is YFSETQ in the germline V gene. The CDR3 spans 15 residues. The CDR3 bases are TGTGCCAGCACCCCCCGGGGTCAAGGGAGCACTGAAGCTTTCTTT. Amino acid sequence: CASTPRGQGSTEAFF.

The gene calls are TRBV7-2 and TRBJ2-3; D is perhaps TRBD2 (5 bases). V was shortened by 5 bases and J by 5 bases, with 14 bases between the two germline ends. This CDR3 spans 14 amino acids. Germline V CDR1 and CDR2: SGHTA, FQGNSA. This chain's CDR3 is CASSPERARDTQYF. The CDR3 coding sequence is TGTGCCAGCAGCCCAGAGAGGGCCCGAGATACGCAGTATTTT.

The chain carries TRBV7-2 and TRBJ2-7; D is perhaps TRBD1 (5 bases). Germline loops: CDR1 SGHTA, CDR2 FQGNSA. V shed 2 bases and J shed 3 bases, with 8 bases lying between them. This CDR3 has 13 residues. The CDR3 spells CASSLMGLYEQYF. The CDR3 region has the DNA TGTGCCAGCAGCTTAATGGGGCTCTACGAGCAGTACTTC.

The rearrangement joins TRBV4-2 to TRBJ1-4; 8 nucleotides line up with TRBD1. Germline-derived CDR1 and CDR2 are LGHNA and YNFKEQ. The V gene end was trimmed by 0 bases and the J gene end by 8 bases; junction bases not matched to a gene: 2. This CDR3 has 14 residues. The CDR3 reads CASSQEDRVEKLFF. CDR3 DNA sequence: TGTGCCAGCAGCCAAGAGGACAGGGTGGAAAAACTGTTTTTT.

This chain uses TRBV23-1 with TRBJ1-2; tentative D call: TRBD1 (6 bases). TRBV23-1 has ORF status, its function being uncertain. Trimming removed 2 bases at V and 5 bases at J, with 15 bases between. The CDR3 runs 15 residues. The CDR3 protein is CASSQGVEGVYGYTF. For the CDR3, the DNA is TGCGCCAGCAGTCAAGGAGTCGAGGGGGTATATGGCTACACCTTC.

The chain employs TRBV3-1 (or the pseudogene TRBV3-2) and TRBJ1-1; D is possibly TRBD1 (6 bases). V was shortened by 4 bases and J by 0 bases, with 12 bases between the two germline ends. Germline CDR1 and CDR2: LGHDT and YNNKEL (reference sequence). The CDR3 is 15 residues long. CDR3 sequence: CASSRQQGLNTEAFF. DNA of the CDR3: TGTGCCAGCAGCCGACAACAGGGCTTGAACACTGAAGCTTTCTTT.